This entry lists 2 T cell receptor beta chains sequenced from one sample in a study of T cell repertoires in cytomegalovirus infection. TCRdb called the reads again in MiXCR, with one record for every CDR3 protein. Here the sample spans about 260,000 distinct CDR3 sequences, roughly an eighth being singletons. Material for sequencing was PBMCs. The source is a human donor in good health (CMV status not recorded). Some clones in this sample may be carry-over from other donors' samples.

The DNA of the CDR3 is TGTGCCAGCAGTGTAGGACAGACCTATAATGAAAAACTGTTTTTT. This codes for CASSVGQTYNEKLFF. The V call is TRBV2, the J call TRBJ1-4; tentative D call: TRBD1 (6 bases). With 4 bases removed from V and 4 bases from J, the gap between germline ends came to 13 bases. The CDR3 contains 15 residues. Germline lookup yields CDR1 SNHLY and CDR2 FYNNEI.

This clonotype was seen only a few times. This chain joins TRBV6-1 and TRBJ1-1; 9 bases are a match to TRBD1. Germline values: CDR1 MNHNS, CDR2 SASEGT. J gave up 4 bases and V 5 bases, and 14 bases lay outside the gene matches. The CDR3 is made up of 17 amino acids. CDR3 sequence (DNA): TGTGCCAGCAGTTATTGGCAAACAGGGGGCCGTGGCACTGAAGCTTTCTTT. Encoded protein: CASSYWQTGGRGTEAFF.